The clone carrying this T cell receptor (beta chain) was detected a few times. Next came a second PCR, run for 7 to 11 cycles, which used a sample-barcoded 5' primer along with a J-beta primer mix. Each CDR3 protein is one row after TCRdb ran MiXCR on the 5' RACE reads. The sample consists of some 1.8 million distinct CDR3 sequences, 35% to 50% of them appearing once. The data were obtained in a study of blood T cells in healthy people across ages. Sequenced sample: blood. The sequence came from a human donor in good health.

The CDR3 spells CSARDYPSYEQYF. The CDR3 DNA reads TGCAGTGCTCGGGACTATCCGAGCTACGAGCAGTACTTC. The rearrangement joins TRBV20-1 to TRBJ2-7; 7 nucleotides agree with TRBD2. This CDR3 comprises 13 residues. The V and J ends lost 5 bases and 3 bases, in that order; junction bases with no gene match: 7. CDR1 is DFQATT and CDR2 is SNEGSKA in the germline V gene (reference sequence).